Below are 5 T cell receptor beta chains sequenced from a single sample in a study of blood T cell repertoires in COVID-19. Generated by immunoSEQ multiplex PCR, the TCRdb table keeps only in-frame clones and is missing some. The table includes 28,000 or so clones, roughly 90% detected once. Sample: peripheral blood. The receptors were gathered from a human donor with active COVID-19. The donor label of this sample is uncertain.

The gene calls are TRBV7-2 and TRBJ2-1; TRBD2 matches at 10 bases. V trimming: 1 base; J trimming: 8 bases; junction bases outside the gene matches: 2. There are 14 residues in the CDR3. Germline CDR1 SGHTA, CDR2 FQGNSA. CDR3 nucleotide sequence: TGTGCCAGCAGCTTAGGGACTAGCGGCGATGAGCAGTTCTTC. Translation gives CASSLGTSGDEQFF.

This chain links TRBV5-1 with TRBJ2-1; TRBD2 matches at 11 bases. The CDR3 runs to 17 residues. Germline CDR1 SGHRS, CDR2 YFSETQ. The V segment lost 1 base and the J segment 5 bases; nucleotides outside the gene matches: 8. In nucleotides, the CDR3 is TGCGCCAGCAGCTTGAGTGGTAGCGGGAGGGCTAACAATGAGCAGTTCTTC. It encodes CASSLSGSGRANNEQFF.

CDR3 in amino acids: CASSLDRSADTQYF. In nucleotides, the CDR3 is TGCGCCAGCAGCTTGGACAGGTCGGCAGATACGCAGTATTTT. The V gene is TRBV5-1, the J gene TRBJ2-3; tentatively, D is TRBD1 (5 bases). V was cut by 0 bases and J by 4 bases, with 9 bases left in between. CDR3 length equals 14 residues. The germline V gene has CDR1 SGHRS and CDR2 YFSETQ.

This chain joins TRBV30 and TRBJ1-2; D gene ambiguous. Germline V lookup: CDR1 GTSNPN, CDR2 SVGIG (reference sequence). The CDR3 length is 13 residues. V gave up 5 bases and J gave up 2 bases, with 12 bases separating them. The DNA of the CDR3 is TGTGCCTGGGTTAGCTCACGGAACTATGGCTACACCTTC. This gives the protein CAWVSSRNYGYTF.

The chain has TRBV9 and TRBJ2-6; tentatively, D is TRBD2 (5 bases). The CDR3 spans 17 residues. Deletions cut 0 bases from V and 4 bases from J, with 14 bases between. Germline-derived CDR1 and CDR2 are SGDLS and YYNGEE. CDR3 protein: CASSVATGILGANVLTF. The DNA of the CDR3 is TGTGCCAGCAGCGTAGCTACGGGGATTCTGGGGGCCAACGTCCTGACTTTC. Together with reference TRBV9 and TRBJ2-6, the CDR3 gives the full variable domain: DSGVTQTPKHLITATGQRVTLRCSPRSGDLSVYWYQQSLDQGLQFLIQYYNGEERAKGNILERFSAQQFPDLHSELNLSSLELGDSALYFCASSVATGILGANVLTFGAGSRLTVL.